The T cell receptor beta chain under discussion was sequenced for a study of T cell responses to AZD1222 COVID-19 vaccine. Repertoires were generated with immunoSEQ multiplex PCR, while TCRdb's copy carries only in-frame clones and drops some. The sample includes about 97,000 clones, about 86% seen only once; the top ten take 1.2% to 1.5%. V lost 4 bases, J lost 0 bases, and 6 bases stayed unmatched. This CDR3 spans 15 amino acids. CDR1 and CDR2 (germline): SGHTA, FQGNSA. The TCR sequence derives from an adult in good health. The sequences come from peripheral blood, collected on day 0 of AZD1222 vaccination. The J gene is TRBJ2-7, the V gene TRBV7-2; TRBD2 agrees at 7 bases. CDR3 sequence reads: CASSSEGTTSYEQYF. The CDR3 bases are TGTGCCAGCAGCTCCGAGGGGACTACCTCCTACGAGCAGTACTTC.